The 9 T cell receptor beta chains listed next were all sequenced from one sample in a study of CD8+CD57+ T cells in acquired aplastic anemia. Profiling of TCR beta VDJ combinations and CDR3 sequences used genomic DNA as template. TCRdb reprocessed the reads via MiXCR and lists one record per CDR3 protein. The table lists about 130,000 distinct CDR3 sequences, over 45% of them singletons, with about 2.5% in the top ten. The sequenced sample consisted of sorted CD4+, CD8+, or CD8+CD57+ T cells (not recorded which) from PBMCs. Every receptor here comes from a human donor in good health, serving as a control.

The CDR3 nucleotides read TGTGCCAGTAGTAGCGGGGGGGCCTACAATGAGCAGTTCTTC. Protein sequence: CASSSGGAYNEQFF. V gene TRBV19 combines with J gene TRBJ2-1, with 9 bases that match TRBD2. This CDR3 comprises 14 residues. Unmatched junction bases numbered 0, after V lost 4 bases and J lost 2 bases. Per germline, CDR1 LNHDA and CDR2 SQIVND (reference sequence).

This clonotype was recorded at least ten times. This chain uses TRBV19 with TRBJ1-2; D perhaps matches TRBD1 (5 bases). The CDR3 spans 13 residues. Per the germline V gene, CDR1 is LNHDA and CDR2 is SQIVND (reference sequence). Trimming removed 5 bases from V and 8 bases from J, with 15 bases in between. CDR3 in amino acids: CASSPRQPGGYTF. Here the CDR3 DNA reads TGTGCCAGTAGTCCCAGACAGCCGGGAGGCTACACCTTC.

V gene TRBV12-3 or TRBV12-4 combines with J gene TRBJ2-7; TRBD1 matches 8 bases. The J segment lost 5 bases and the V segment lost 2 bases, leaving 2 bases of the junction unmatched. CDR3 length equals 13 residues. CDR3 residues: CASSLRQGNEQYF. CDR3 coding DNA: TGTGCCAGCAGTTTACGACAGGGGAACGAGCAGTACTTC.

The chain has TRBV27 and TRBJ1-1, with 8 positions matching TRBD1. The CDR3 is made up of 19 amino acids. The germline V gene encodes CDR1 MNHEY and CDR2 SMNVEV (reference sequence). After removal of 0 bases from V and 0 bases from J, the junction contained 12 bases not matched to a gene. This CDR3 is CASSLSAKGQEVLNTEAFF. The CDR3 nucleotides are TGTGCCAGCAGTTTATCCGCGAAGGGACAGGAGGTCCTGAACACTGAAGCTTTCTTT.

This clonotype has just a few counts. The chain is built from TRBV4-1 and TRBJ2-1, with 12 nucleotides matching TRBD2. Losses at the gene ends were 4 bases for V and 4 bases for J; bases not matched to a gene: 11. The germline V gene encodes CDR1 MGHRA and CDR2 YSYEKL. This CDR3 contains 18 residues. This chain's CDR3 is CASSLNRLAGARYNEQFF. For the CDR3, the DNA is TGCGCCAGCAGCCTCAACAGACTAGCGGGGGCCAGATACAATGAGCAGTTCTTC.

This clonotype was recorded only once. J is TRBJ2-5 and V is TRBV7-2; 12 positions agree with TRBD2. The CDR3 has 14 amino acids. V was pared by 4 bases and J by 11 bases, with 8 bases of the junction left unmatched. The germline CDR1 and CDR2 sequences are SGHTA and FQGNSA. The CDR3 spells CASSSRGLAGYQYF. The CDR3 DNA sequence: TGTGCCAGCAGCTCACGAGGACTAGCGGGGTATCAGTACTTC.

This clonotype showed up many times. CDR3 in amino acids: CASSTSRRGALGYQPQHF. CDR3 DNA: TGTGCCAGTAGTACATCCCGACGGGGGGCGTTGGGATATCAGCCCCAGCATTTT. This chain uses TRBV19 with TRBJ1-5, with D tentatively TRBD1 (6 bases). Germline V gene lookup returns CDR1 LNHDA and CDR2 SQIVND (reference sequence). V was clipped by 4 bases and J by 5 bases, with 24 bases between them. CDR3 length equals 18 residues. The variable domain in full, with the rest retrieved from reference TRBV19 and TRBJ1-5, is DGGITQSPKYLFRKEGQNVTLSCEQNLNHDAMYWYRQDPGQGLRLIYYSQIVNDFQKGDIAEGYSVSREKKESFPLTVTSAQKNPTAFYLCASSTSRRGALGYQPQHFGDGTRLSIL.

This clonotype turned up a few times. The chain combines TRBV7-8 with TRBJ1-1, with D perhaps matching TRBD1 (5 bases). CDR3 length: 15 residues. The V end lost 1 base, the J end lost 1 base, and 10 bases lay between the germline ends. Germline lookup yields CDR1 SGHVS and CDR2 FQNEAQ. The DNA for the CDR3 is TGTGCCAGCAGCTTAGTTCTAGGGGAGAACACTGAAGCTTTCTTT. Its translation: CASSLVLGENTEAFF.

Remarks on this clonotype: This sequence may be a read error, since a much larger clone differs from it by one base. CDR3 bases: TGTGCCAGCAGCTTAGATTCATCGGTCGGTGAAGCTTTCTTT. It specifies CASSLDSSVGEAFF. This chain uses TRBV11-1 with TRBJ1-1; D not certain. The CDR3 sequence is 14 residues long. Trimming took off 1 base at V and 7 bases at J, with 13 bases between the two ends. From germline, CDR1 is SGHAT and CDR2 FQDESV (reference sequence).